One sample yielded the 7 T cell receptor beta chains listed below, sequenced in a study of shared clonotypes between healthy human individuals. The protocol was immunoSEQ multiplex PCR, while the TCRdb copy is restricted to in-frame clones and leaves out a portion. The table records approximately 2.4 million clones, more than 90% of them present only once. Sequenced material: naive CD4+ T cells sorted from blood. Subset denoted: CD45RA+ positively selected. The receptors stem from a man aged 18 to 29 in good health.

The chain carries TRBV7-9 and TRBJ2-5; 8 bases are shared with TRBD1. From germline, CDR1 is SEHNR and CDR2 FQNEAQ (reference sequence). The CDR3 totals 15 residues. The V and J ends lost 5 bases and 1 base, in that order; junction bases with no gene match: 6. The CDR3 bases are TGTGCCAGCAGCCCCCAGGGACAGGTCCAAGAGACCCAGTACTTC. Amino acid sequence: CASSPQGQVQETQYF.

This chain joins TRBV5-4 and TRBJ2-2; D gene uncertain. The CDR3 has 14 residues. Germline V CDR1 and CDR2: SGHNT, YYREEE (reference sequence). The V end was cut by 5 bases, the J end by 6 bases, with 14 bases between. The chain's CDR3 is CASSHQLDPGELFF. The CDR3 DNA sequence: TGTGCCAGCAGTCATCAACTTGATCCCGGGGAGCTGTTTTTT.

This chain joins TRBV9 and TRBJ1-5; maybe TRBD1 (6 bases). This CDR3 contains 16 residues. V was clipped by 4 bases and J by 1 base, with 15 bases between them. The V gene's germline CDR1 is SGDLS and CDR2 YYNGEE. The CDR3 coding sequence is TGTGCCAGCAGCCCAGGAGGGGGGACGAGCAATCAGCCCCAGCATTTT. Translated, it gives CASSPGGGTSNQPQHF.

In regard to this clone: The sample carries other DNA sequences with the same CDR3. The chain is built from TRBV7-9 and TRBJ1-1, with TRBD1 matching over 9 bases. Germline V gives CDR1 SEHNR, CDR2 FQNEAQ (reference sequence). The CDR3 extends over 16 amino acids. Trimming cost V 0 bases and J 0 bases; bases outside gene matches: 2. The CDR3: CASSLAGTGMNTEAFF. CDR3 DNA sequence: TGTGCCAGCAGCTTAGCCGGGACAGGGATGAACACTGAAGCTTTCTTT.

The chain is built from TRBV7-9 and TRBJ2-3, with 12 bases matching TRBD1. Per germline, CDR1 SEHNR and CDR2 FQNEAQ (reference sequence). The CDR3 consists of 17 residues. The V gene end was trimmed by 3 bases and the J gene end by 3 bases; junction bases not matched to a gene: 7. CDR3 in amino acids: CASSLGDRGQLTDTQYF. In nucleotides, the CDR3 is TGTGCCAGCAGCTTGGGGGACAGGGGGCAACTAACAGATACGCAGTATTTT.

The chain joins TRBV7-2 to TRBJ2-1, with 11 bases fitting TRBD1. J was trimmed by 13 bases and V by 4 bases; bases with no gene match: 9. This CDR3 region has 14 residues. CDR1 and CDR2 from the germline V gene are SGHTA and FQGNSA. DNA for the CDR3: TGTGCCAGCAGCTCAGGACAGGGGGCAGGTAGTCAGTTCTTC. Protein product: CASSSGQGAGSQFF. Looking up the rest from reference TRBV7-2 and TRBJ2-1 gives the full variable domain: GAGVSQSPSNKVTEKGKDVELRCDPISGHTALYWYRQSLGQGLEFLIYFQGNSAPDKSGLPSDRFSAERTGGSVSTLTIQRTQQEDSAVYLCASSSGQGAGSQFFGPGTRLTVL.

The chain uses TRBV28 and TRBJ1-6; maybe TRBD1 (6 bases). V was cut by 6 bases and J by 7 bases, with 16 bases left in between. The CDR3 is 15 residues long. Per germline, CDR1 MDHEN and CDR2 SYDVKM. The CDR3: CASRKQGIRNSPLHF. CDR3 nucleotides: TGTGCCAGCAGGAAACAGGGAATTCGGAATTCACCCCTCCACTTT.